The source of this T cell receptor (beta chain) is a study of cytomegalovirus exposure and HLA in healthy donors. Points from the study as a whole: Overall, roughly 160 TCR beta chains were annotated as cytomegalovirus-associated. Earlier analysis yielded a pattern in which most TCR beta V segments were productive about 87% or about 30% of the time. For TCR beta chains, V- and J-gene trimming was later linked to a missense DCLRE1C variant.

PCR amplification relied on 60 Vbeta primers (plus 13 Jbeta primers). Generated by immunoSEQ multiplex PCR, the TCRdb table keeps only in-frame clones and is missing some. The sample lists more than 65,000 clones, 74% occurring once. The V end lost 4 bases, the J end lost 10 bases, and 14 bases lay between the germline ends. This CDR3 comprises 13 residues. Per germline, CDR1 WNHNN and CDR2 SYGVQD (reference sequence). This clone has a single count. Its antigen remains unidentified. The V gene is TRBV10-1, the J gene TRBJ2-1; D possibly corresponds to TRBD1 (6 bases). This TCR came from a woman aged 55-70 years in good health and CMV-seropositive. Sequences were obtained from PBMCs. Here the CDR3 DNA reads TGCGCCAGCAGTGGGGGCCCCAGGGGAGAGCAGTTCTTC. It specifies CASSGGPRGEQFF.